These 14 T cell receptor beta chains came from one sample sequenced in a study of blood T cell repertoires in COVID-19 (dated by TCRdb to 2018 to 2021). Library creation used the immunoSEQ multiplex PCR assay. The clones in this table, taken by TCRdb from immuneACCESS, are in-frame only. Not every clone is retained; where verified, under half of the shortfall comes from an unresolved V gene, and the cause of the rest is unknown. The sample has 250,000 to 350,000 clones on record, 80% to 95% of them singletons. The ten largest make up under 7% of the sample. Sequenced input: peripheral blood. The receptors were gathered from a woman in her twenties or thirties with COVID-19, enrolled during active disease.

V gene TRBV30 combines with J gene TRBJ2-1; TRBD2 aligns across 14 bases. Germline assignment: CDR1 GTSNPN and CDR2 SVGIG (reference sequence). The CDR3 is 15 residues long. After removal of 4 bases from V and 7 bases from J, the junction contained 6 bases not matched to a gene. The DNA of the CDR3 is TGTGCCTGGACCAAGGGACTAGCGGGAGCTAATGAGCAGTTCTTC. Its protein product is CAWTKGLAGANEQFF.

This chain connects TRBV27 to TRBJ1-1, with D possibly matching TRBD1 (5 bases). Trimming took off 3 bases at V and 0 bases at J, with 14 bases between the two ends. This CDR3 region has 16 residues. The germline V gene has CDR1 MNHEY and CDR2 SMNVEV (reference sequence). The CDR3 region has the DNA TGTGCCAGCAGTTTCGGATGGGGGGGGATGAACACTGAAGCTTTCTTT. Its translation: CASSFGWGGMNTEAFF.

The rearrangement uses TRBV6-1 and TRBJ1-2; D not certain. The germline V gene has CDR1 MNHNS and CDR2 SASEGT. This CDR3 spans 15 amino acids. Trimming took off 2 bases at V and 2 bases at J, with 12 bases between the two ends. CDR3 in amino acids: CASSEWALRNYGYTF. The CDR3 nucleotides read TGTGCCAGCAGTGAATGGGCCTTACGGAACTATGGCTACACCTTC.

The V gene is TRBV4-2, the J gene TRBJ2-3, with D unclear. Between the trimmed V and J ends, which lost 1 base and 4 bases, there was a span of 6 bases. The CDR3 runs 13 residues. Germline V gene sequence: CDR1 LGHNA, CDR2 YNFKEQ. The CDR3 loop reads CASSQALADTQYF. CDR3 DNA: TGTGCCAGCAGCCAAGCCCTTGCAGATACGCAGTATTTT.

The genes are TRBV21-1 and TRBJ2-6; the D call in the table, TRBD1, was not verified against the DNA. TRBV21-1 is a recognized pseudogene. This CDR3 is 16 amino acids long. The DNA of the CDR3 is TGTGCCAGCAGCGCCCCGGACAGGGCTGGGGCCAACGTCCTGACTTTC. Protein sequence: CASSAPDRAGANVLTF.

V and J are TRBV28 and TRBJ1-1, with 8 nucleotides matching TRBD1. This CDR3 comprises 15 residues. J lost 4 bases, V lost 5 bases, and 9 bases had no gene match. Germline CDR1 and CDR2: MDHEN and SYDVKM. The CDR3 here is CASSLPGGAGTEAFF. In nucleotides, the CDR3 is TGTGCCAGCAGTCTCCCAGGGGGCGCGGGCACTGAAGCTTTCTTT.

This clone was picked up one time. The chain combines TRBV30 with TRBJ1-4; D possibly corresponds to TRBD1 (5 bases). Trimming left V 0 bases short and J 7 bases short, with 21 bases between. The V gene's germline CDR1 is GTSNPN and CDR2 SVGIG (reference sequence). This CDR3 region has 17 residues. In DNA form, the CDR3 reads TGTGCCTGGAGTGTGGGGGAGGCAGGCCCCAAGGGTGAAAAACTGTTTTTT. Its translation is CAWSVGEAGPKGEKLFF. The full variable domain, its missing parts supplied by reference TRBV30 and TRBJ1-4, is SQTIHQWPATLVQPVGSPLSLECTVEGTSNPNLYWYRQAAGRGLQLLFYSVGIGQISSEVPQNLSASRPQDRQFILSSKKLLLSDSGFYLCAWSVGEAGPKGEKLFFGSGTQLSVL.

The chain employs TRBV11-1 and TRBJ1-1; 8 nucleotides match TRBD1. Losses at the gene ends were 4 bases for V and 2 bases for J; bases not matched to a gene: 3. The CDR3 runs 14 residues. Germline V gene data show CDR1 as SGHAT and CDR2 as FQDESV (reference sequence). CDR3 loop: CASSSDRVNTEAFF. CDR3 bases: TGTGCCAGCAGCTCGGACAGGGTCAACACTGAAGCTTTCTTT.

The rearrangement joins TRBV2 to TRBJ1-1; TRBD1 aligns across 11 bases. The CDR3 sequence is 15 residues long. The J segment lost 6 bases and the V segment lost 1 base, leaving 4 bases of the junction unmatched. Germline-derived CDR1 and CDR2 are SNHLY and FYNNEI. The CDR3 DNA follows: TGTGCCAGCAGTGAAGGTGGGGGACAGGGGGCTGAAGCTTTCTTT. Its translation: CASSEGGGQGAEAFF.

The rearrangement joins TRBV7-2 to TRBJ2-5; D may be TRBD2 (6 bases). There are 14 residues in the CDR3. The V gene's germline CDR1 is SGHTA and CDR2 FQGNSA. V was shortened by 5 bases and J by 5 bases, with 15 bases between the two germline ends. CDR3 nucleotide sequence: TGTGCCAGCAGCCCCCCTGGAGGGAGGGAGACCCAGTACTTC. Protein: CASSPPGGRETQYF.

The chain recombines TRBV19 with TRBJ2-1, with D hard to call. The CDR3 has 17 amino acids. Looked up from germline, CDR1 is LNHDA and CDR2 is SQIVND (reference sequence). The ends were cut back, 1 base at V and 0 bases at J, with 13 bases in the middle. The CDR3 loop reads CASSIGPQYSSYNEQFF. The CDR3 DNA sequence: TGTGCCAGTAGTATAGGCCCCCAATACAGCTCCTACAATGAGCAGTTCTTC.

The CDR3 loop is CASSYSIRGYEQYF. CDR3 nucleotides: TGTGCCAGCAGTTACTCGATCAGGGGCTACGAGCAGTACTTC. The genes are TRBV6-2 or TRBV6-3 and TRBJ2-7; D is perhaps TRBD1 (6 bases). The germline gives CDR1 MNHEY, CDR2 SVGEGT. Trimming took off 0 bases at V and 3 bases at J, with 9 bases between the two ends. The CDR3 has 14 residues.

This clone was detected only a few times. Here the CDR3 DNA reads TGTGCCACCAGCAGAGGGGAGGGTTCGGTCACAGATACGCAGTATTTT. It encodes CATSRGEGSVTDTQYF. The V call is TRBV15, the J call TRBJ2-3; 7 positions match TRBD2. CDR3 length: 16 amino acids. The V and J ends lost 1 base and 2 bases, in that order; junction bases with no gene match: 6. Germline V gives CDR1 LNHNV, CDR2 YYDKDF (reference sequence).

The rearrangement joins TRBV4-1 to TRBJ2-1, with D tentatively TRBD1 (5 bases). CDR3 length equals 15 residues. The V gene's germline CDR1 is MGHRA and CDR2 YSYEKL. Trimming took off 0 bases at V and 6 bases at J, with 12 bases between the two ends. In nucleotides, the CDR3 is TGCGCCAGCAGCCAAGATGGTCAGGGATTCAATGAGCAGTTCTTC. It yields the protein CASSQDGQGFNEQFF.